One sample yielded the 21 T cell receptor beta chains listed below, sequenced in a study of cytomegalovirus exposure and HLA in healthy donors. PCR primers comprised 60 Vbeta and 13 Jbeta primers. Method: immunoSEQ multiplex PCR; TCRdb's copy keeps in-frame clones and lacks some. The repertoire holds 98,000 or so clones, with under 80% as singletons. Sequencing input: PBMCs. Receptors originate from a human donor in good health.

The V and J genes are TRBV27 and TRBJ1-2; 9 positions agree with TRBD1. J was trimmed by 7 bases and V by 6 bases; bases with no gene match: 9. Germline V gene data show CDR1 as MNHEY and CDR2 as SMNVEV (reference sequence). This CDR3 spans 14 amino acids. In nucleotides, the CDR3 is TGTGCCAGCAGCATGGGACAGGGAGATCGTGGCTACACCTTC. Translated: CASSMGQGDRGYTF.

The chain has TRBV5-4 and TRBJ1-1; TRBD1 aligns across 9 bases. J lost 3 bases, V lost 3 bases, and 6 bases had no gene match. Germline V gives CDR1 SGHNT, CDR2 YYREEE (reference sequence). There are 15 residues in the CDR3. The DNA of the CDR3 is TGTGCCAGCAGCTCCAAACAGGGGGCGGACACTGAAGCTTTCTTT. It codes for CASSSKQGADTEAFF.

The chain has TRBV15 and TRBJ1-2; D is unclear. Looked up from germline, CDR1 is LNHNV and CDR2 is YYDKDF (reference sequence). This CDR3 is built from 16 residues. V was shortened by 6 bases and J by 4 bases, with 21 bases between the two germline ends. The CDR3 protein is CATSPSREFFFYGYTF. CDR3 DNA sequence: TGTGCCACCAGTCCCTCGAGGGAGTTTTTTTTCTATGGCTACACCTTC.

The gene calls are TRBV25-1 and TRBJ2-3; the match to TRBD2 covers 8 bases. Germline V lookup: CDR1 MGHDK, CDR2 SYGVNS. This CDR3 spans 16 amino acids. J was trimmed by 0 bases and V by 5 bases; bases with no gene match: 7. The CDR3 sequence is CASSRGAGASTDTQYF. The CDR3 DNA reads as TGTGCCAGCAGTCGCGGAGCGGGGGCCAGCACAGATACGCAGTATTTT.

The chain uses TRBV2 and TRBJ2-7; a possible D gene is TRBD2 (5 bases). Germline V gene data show CDR1 as SNHLY and CDR2 as FYNNEI. V lost 7 bases to trimming and J lost 3 bases, with 16 bases between them. This CDR3 has 14 amino acids. CDR3 nucleotide sequence: TGTGCCAGCACCCCGGGGTTTACCCACTACGAGCAGTACTTC. Its protein product is CASTPGFTHYEQYF.

The V gene is TRBV7-9, the J gene TRBJ1-5, with 8 positions matching TRBD1. V lost 3 bases to trimming and J lost 3 bases; unmatched junction nucleotides: 4. Per the germline V gene, CDR1 is SEHNR and CDR2 is FQNEAQ (reference sequence). The CDR3 runs 15 residues. CDR3 sequence (DNA): TGTGCCAGCAGCTTCGGGACAGGCATCAATCAGCCCCAGCATTTT. Translation: CASSFGTGINQPQHF.

The chain links TRBV7-9 to TRBJ2-1, with 9 bases identical to TRBD2. J was trimmed by 3 bases and V by 6 bases; bases with no gene match: 6. CDR3 length: 15 amino acids. The V gene's germline CDR1 is SEHNR and CDR2 FQNEAQ (reference sequence). For the CDR3, the DNA is TGTGCCAGCAGAGAAAGCGGGGGGTTCTACAATGAGCAGTTCTTC. Residues: CASRESGGFYNEQFF.

This chain connects TRBV5-1 to TRBJ2-5; no clear D. The J call may be in error: the DNA end matches TRBJ2-7 better. Germline lookup yields CDR1 SGHRS and CDR2 YFSETQ. This CDR3 is built from 13 residues. The DNA for the CDR3 is TGCGCCAGCAGCTTGGCCTCCTCCTACGAGCAGTACTTC. Translation gives CASSLASSYEQYF.

The rearrangement uses TRBV5-1 and TRBJ2-1; the match to TRBD2 covers 10 bases. This CDR3 region has 16 residues. Unmatched junction bases numbered 12, after V lost 4 bases and J lost 8 bases. Per germline, CDR1 SGHRS and CDR2 YFSETQ. This CDR3 is CASSAPGTSDWDEQFF. The CDR3 nucleotides are TGCGCCAGCAGCGCTCCCGGGACTAGCGATTGGGATGAGCAGTTCTTC.

This CDR3 reads CASRSSGRAGELFF. CDR3 nucleotides: TGTGCCAGCAGATCTAGCGGGCGGGCCGGGGAGCTGTTTTTT. The chain carries TRBV6-5 and TRBJ2-2, with TRBD2 matching over 8 bases. The CDR3 runs to 14 residues. CDR1 and CDR2 from the germline V gene are MNHEY and SVGAGI. With 6 bases clipped from V and 6 bases from J, the junction kept 6 bases outside the gene matches.

The chain carries TRBV7-9 and TRBJ2-7; 8 bases agree with TRBD1. The junction had 5 bases not matched to a gene; V was cut back by 2 bases and J by 5 bases. The germline V gene encodes CDR1 SEHNR and CDR2 FQNEAQ (reference sequence). CDR3 length: 14 residues. The CDR3 protein is CASSLHRGADEQYF. CDR3 nucleotide sequence: TGTGCCAGCAGCTTACACAGGGGGGCGGACGAGCAGTACTTC.

The gene calls are TRBV21-1 and TRBJ1-2; the D segment call TRBD1 is taken from the table without a DNA check. TRBV21-1 constitutes a pseudogene. The CDR3 totals 15 residues. Here the CDR3 DNA reads TGTGCCAGCAGCACACCCGGGACAGGGAATCATGGCTACACCTTC. This translates into CASSTPGTGNHGYTF.

The chain uses TRBV6-5 and TRBJ2-7, with TRBD1 as a possible D gene (6 bases). The CDR3 extends over 14 amino acids. Germline values: CDR1 MNHEY, CDR2 SVGAGI. V lost 5 bases to trimming and J lost 3 bases, with 14 bases between them. Written as DNA, the CDR3 is TGTGCCAGCAGTGCGCGCAGGGGATTCTACGAGCAGTACTTC. This translates into CASSARRGFYEQYF.

This chain uses TRBV11-3 with TRBJ2-4, with D maybe TRBD1 (5 bases). The CDR3 totals 15 residues. V lost 1 base and J lost 2, with 9 bases in between. Germline assignment: CDR1 SGHNT and CDR2 YENEEA. The CDR3 region is CASSLGNRTKNIQYF. The CDR3 bases are TGTGCCAGCAGCTTAGGGAACAGGACCAAAAACATTCAGTACTTC. Filled out from reference TRBV11-3 and TRBJ2-4, the complete variable domain reads EAGVVQSPRYKIIEKKQPVAFWCNPISGHNTLYWYLQNLGQGPELLIRYENEEAVDDSQLPKDRFSAERLKGVDSTLKIQPAELGDSAVYLCASSLGNRTKNIQYFGAGTRLSVL.

The CDR3 loop is CASEEEGTQYF. DNA of the CDR3: TGTGCCTCAGAAGAGGAAGGTACGCAGTATTTT. The V call is TRBV2, the J call TRBJ2-3; D not resolved. Germline CDR1 and CDR2: SNHLY and FYNNEI. The V end lost 11 bases, the J end lost 8 bases, and 14 bases lay between the germline ends. This CDR3 region has 11 residues.

V is TRBV4-1 and J is TRBJ2-1, with 15 positions matching TRBD2. Unmatched junction bases numbered 9, after V lost 2 bases and J lost 4 bases. CDR3 size: 19 residues. Germline V gives CDR1 MGHRA, CDR2 YSYEKL. The CDR3 spells CASSQTGTSGGRPYNEQFF. DNA for the CDR3: TGCGCCAGCAGCCAAACCGGGACTAGCGGGGGGCGTCCATACAATGAGCAGTTCTTC.

J is TRBJ1-1 and V is TRBV19, with D hard to call. With 0 bases removed from V and 5 bases from J, the gap between germline ends came to 10 bases. The germline CDR1 and CDR2 sequences are LNHDA and SQIVND (reference sequence). The CDR3 extends over 14 amino acids. The DNA of the CDR3 is TGTGCCAGTAGTATAGACCTTTTATCGACTGAAGCTTTCTTT. This encodes CASSIDLLSTEAFF. The whole variable domain, remainder taken from reference TRBV19 and TRBJ1-1, is DGGITQSPKYLFRKEGQNVTLSCEQNLNHDAMYWYRQDPGQGLRLIYYSQIVNDFQKGDIAEGYSVSREKKESFPLTVTSAQKNPTAFYLCASSIDLLSTEAFFGQGTRLTVV.

The DNA of the CDR3 is TGTGCCAGCAGCTTAGGGGGACAGGGCTACGAGCAGTACTTC. Amino acids: CASSLGGQGYEQYF. V usage is TRBV7-2 and J usage is TRBJ2-7; the match to TRBD1 covers 9 bases. Losses at the gene ends were 1 base for V and 3 bases for J; bases not matched to a gene: 1. Germline assignment: CDR1 SGHTA and CDR2 FQGNSA. There are 14 residues in the CDR3.

V and J are TRBV30 and TRBJ2-1; 13 nucleotides match TRBD2. This CDR3 region has 15 residues. Unmatched junction bases numbered 5, after V lost 1 base and J lost 8 bases. Germline CDR1 and CDR2: GTSNPN and SVGIG (reference sequence). CDR3 residues: CAWSDGLAGVDEQFF. CDR3 in DNA: TGTGCCTGGAGTGACGGACTAGCGGGAGTAGATGAGCAGTTCTTC.

A single count supports this clone. This sequence joins TRBV27 and TRBJ2-3; TRBD2 is a possible D gene (6 bases). This CDR3 has 15 residues. V gave up 0 bases and J gave up 8 bases, with 15 bases separating them. CDR1 is MNHEY and CDR2 is SMNVEV in the germline V gene (reference sequence). CDR3 DNA sequence: TGTGCCAGCAGTTTATCGCAGGGCCGGCGGGGTACGCAGTATTTT. Protein product: CASSLSQGRRGTQYF.

CDR3 sequence (DNA): TGTGCCAGCAGCACCCTAGGAGGGACTGAAGCTTTCTTT. This codes for CASSTLGGTEAFF. The rearrangement joins TRBV7-9 to TRBJ1-1, with D unresolved. CDR3 length: 13 residues. V shed 5 bases and J shed 5 bases, with 12 bases lying between them. Germline V lookup: CDR1 SEHNR, CDR2 FQNEAQ (reference sequence).